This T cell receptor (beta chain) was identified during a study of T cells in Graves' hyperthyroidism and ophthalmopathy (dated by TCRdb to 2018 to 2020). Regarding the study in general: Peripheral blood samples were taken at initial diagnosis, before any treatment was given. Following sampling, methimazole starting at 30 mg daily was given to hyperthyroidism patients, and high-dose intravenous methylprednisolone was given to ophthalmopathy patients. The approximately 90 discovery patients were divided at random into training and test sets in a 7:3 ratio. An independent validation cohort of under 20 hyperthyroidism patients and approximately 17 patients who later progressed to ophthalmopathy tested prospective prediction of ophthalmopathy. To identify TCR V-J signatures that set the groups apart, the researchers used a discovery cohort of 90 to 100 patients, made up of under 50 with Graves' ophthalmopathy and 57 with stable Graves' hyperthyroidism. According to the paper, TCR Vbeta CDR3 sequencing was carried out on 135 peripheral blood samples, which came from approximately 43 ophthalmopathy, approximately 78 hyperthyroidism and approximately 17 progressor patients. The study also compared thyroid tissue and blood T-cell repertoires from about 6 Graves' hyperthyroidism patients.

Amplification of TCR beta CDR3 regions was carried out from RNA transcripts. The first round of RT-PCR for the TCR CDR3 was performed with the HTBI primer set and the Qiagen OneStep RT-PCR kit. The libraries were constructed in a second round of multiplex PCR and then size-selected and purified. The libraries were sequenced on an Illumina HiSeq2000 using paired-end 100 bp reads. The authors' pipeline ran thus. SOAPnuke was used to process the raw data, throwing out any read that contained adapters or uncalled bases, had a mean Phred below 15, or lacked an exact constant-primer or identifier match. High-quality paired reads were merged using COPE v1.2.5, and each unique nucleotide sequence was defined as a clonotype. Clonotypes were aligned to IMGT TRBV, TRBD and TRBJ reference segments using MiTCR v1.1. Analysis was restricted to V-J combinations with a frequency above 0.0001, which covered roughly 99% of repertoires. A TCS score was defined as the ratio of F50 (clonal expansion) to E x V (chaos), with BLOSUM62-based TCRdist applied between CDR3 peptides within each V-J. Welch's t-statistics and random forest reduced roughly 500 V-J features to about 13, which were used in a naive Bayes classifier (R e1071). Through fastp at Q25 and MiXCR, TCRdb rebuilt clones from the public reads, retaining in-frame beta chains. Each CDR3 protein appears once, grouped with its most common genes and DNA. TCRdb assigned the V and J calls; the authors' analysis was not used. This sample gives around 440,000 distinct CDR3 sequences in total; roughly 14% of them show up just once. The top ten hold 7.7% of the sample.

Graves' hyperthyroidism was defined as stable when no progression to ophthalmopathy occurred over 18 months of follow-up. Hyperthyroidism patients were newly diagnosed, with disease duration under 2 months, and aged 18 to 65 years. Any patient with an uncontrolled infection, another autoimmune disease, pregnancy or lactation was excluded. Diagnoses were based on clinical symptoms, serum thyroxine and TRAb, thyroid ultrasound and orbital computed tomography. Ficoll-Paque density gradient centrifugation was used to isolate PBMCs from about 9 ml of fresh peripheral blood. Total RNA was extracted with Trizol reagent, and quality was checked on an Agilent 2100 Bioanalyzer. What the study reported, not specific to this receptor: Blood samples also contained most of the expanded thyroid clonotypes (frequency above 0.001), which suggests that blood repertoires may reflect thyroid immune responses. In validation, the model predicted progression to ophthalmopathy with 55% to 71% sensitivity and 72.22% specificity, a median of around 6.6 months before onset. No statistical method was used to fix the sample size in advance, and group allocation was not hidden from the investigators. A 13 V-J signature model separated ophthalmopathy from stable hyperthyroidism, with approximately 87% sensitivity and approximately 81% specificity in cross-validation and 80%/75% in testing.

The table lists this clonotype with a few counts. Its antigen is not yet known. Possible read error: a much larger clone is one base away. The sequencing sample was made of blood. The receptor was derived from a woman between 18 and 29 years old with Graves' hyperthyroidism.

The DNA is TGTGTCGGGGCTCAACAGGGGGGATCACCCCTCCACTTT. This codes for CVGAQQGGSPLHF. In this chain, TRBV2 is recombined with TRBJ1-6; 8 middle bases align to TRBD1. As encoded in the germline V gene, CDR1 is SNHLY while CDR2 is FYNNEI. The CDR3 contains 13 residues, cysteine and phenylalanine counted. Only the CDR3 portion is preserved as DNA: 39 bases, with reading frame beginning at the first base.